The entry below gives a single T cell receptor (beta chain) sequence along with its context. The data originate from a study of shared clonotypes between healthy human individuals. CD45RO-negative cells were positively selected for CCR7, leaving out terminally differentiated effector memory CD45RA+ cells. CDR1 SQVTM and CDR2 ANQGSEA come from the germline V gene. The V end lost 4 bases, the J end lost 0 bases, and 13 bases lay between the germline ends. The CDR3 runs to 14 residues. Profiled with immunoSEQ multiplex PCR; TCRdb holds only in-frame clones, not every one. Here the sample spans roughly 810,000 clones, approximately 96% being singletons.

Sequenced sample: naive CD8+ T cells sorted from blood. The chain carries TRBV29-1 and TRBJ2-7; D tentatively reads TRBD1 or TRBD2 (5 bases each). This TCR was sampled from a man younger than 40 in good health. The chain's CDR3 is CSVAGRGSSYEQYF. The CDR3 DNA follows: TGCAGCGTTGCGGGACGGGGAAGCTCCTACGAGCAGTACTTC.